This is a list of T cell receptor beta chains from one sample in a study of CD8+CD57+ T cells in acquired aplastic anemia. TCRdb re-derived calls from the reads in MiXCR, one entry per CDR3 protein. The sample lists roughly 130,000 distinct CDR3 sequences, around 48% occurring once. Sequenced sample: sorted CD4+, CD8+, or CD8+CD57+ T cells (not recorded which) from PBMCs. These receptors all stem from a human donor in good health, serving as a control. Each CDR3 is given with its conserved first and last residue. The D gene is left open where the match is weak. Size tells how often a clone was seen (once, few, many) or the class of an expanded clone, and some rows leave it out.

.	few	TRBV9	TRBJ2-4	TGTGCCAGCTCCGCATTTGGCAGTCTAGCCAAAAACATTCAGTACTTC	CASSAFGSLAKNIQYF
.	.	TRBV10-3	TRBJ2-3	TGTGCCATCAGTGAAGGTAGCACAGATACGCAGTATTTT	CAISEGSTDTQYF
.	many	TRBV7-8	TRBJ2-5	TGTGCCAGCAGCTTAAACCCCCCACGAGGGTCTTACCAAGAGACCCAGTACTTC	CASSLNPPRGSYQETQYF
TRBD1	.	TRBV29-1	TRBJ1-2	TGCAGCGTTGAACGGCAGGGGGCTAGCTATGGCTACACCTTC	CSVERQGASYGYTF
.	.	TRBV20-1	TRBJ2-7	TGCAGTGCTAGGGGACCCCGGGACGGACACTACGAGCAGTACTTC	CSARGPRDGHYEQYF
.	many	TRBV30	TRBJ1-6	TGTGCCTGGTCGCACGGTTCCGGAGGCCCCCTCCACTTT	CAWSHGSGGPLHF
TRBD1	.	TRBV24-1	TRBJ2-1	TGCAGTGCTAGAGACGGAAGACAGGGGGGTATTGAGCAGTTCTTC	CSARDGRQGGIEQFF
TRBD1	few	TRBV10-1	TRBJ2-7	TGCGCCAGCAGTGAGTCTTTTCTGGGACAGGGGACCTACGAGCAGTACTTC	CASSESFLGQGTYEQYF
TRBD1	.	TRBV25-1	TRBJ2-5	TGTGCCAGCAGTGAGCCGGGACAGGGTCGTACCCAGTACTTC	CASSEPGQGRTQYF
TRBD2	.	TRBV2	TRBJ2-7	TGTGCCAGCAGCACCGGGACTAGCGGGCCCTCCGAGCAGTACTTC	CASSTGTSGPSEQYF
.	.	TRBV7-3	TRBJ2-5	TGTGCCAGCACCCCTTCACTCGGTTTGTGGTACTTC	CASTPSLGLWYF
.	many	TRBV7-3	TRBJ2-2	TGTGCCAGCAGGTCCGCGACAAAGAACACCGGGGAGCTGTTTTTT	CASRSATKNTGELFF
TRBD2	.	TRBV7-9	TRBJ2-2	TGTGCCGGCGGGGGGGGGACCAACACCGGGGAGCTGTTTTTT	CAGGGGTNTGELFF
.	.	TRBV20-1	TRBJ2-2	TGCAGTGCTAGAGATGAACGGAATGCCGGGGAGCTGTCTTTT	CSARDERNAGELSF
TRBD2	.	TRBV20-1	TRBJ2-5	TGCAGTGCTAGGATAGCGGGGGGGCAGGAGACCCAGTACTTC	CSARIAGGQETQYF
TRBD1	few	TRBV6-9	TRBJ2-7	TGTGCCAGCAATCTTGGACAGGTCGGAACATACGAGCAGTACTTC	CASNLGQVGTYEQYF
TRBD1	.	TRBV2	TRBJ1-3	TGTGCCAGCAGTTACGGACAGGGGGGAGGAAACACCATATATTTT	CASSYGQGGGNTIYF
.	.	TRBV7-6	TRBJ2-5	TGTGCCAGCAGCTTAGAGGCAGGGGAGAAGACCCAGTACTTC	CASSLEAGEKTQYF
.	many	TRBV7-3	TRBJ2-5	TGTGCCAGCAGCTTTTTTGGAGCGATCGAGACCCAGTACTTC	CASSFFGAIETQYF
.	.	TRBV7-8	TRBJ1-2	TGTGCCAGCAGCTTATGGCGGCAGGGGAACTGTGGCTACACCTTC	CASSLWRQGNCGYTF
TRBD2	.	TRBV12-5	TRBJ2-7	TGTGCTAGTGGTTTGGTACAGCGGGGGGGTATCCTGGGCTCCTACGAGCAGTACTTC	CASGLVQRGGILGSYEQYF
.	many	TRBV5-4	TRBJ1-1	TGTGCCAGCAGACCCTCGGGTGTGAACACTGAAGCTTTCTTT	CASRPSGVNTEAFF
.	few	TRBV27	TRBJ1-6	TGTGCCAGCAGCCTAAGGGGCGGGGGGGGCCAACATAATTCACCCCTCCACTTT	CASSLRGGGGQHNSPLHF
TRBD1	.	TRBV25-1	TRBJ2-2	TGTGCCAGCAGTTCCCAGGGGGCGGGCACCGGGGAGCTGTTTTTT	CASSSQGAGTGELFF
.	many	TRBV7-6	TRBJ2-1	TGTGCCAGCAGCTTATATTACAGTTCAAAGTGGGGATCCAATGAGCAGTTCTTC	CASSLYYSSKWGSNEQFF
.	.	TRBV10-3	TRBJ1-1	TGTGCCATCAGTGAAAGGGGGGGTGCAAACACTGAAGCTTTCTTT	CAISERGGANTEAFF
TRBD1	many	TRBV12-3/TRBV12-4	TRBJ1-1	TGTGCCAGCAGTTTAGCGTTACAGGGGATGCCGGCTTTCTTT	CASSLALQGMPAFF
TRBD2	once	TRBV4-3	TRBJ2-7	TGCGCCAGCAGCCAAGAGACTAGCGGGGGGGCCTACGAGCAGTACTTC	CASSQETSGGAYEQYF
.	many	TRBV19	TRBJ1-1	TGTGCCAGTAGGCCTCAGGGGATGAACACTGAAGCTTTCTTT	CASRPQGMNTEAFF
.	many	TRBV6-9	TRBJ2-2	TGTGCCAGCAGTTATAACGGGGTACCCGGGGAGCTGTTTTTT	CASSYNGVPGELFF
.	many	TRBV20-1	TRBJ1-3	TGCAGTGCTCAGGGAAATGGAAACACCATATATTTT	CSAQGNGNTIYF
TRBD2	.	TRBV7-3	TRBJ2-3	TGTGCCAGCAGCTTAAACAGCGGGGGGAACACAGATACGCAGTATTTT	CASSLNSGGNTDTQYF
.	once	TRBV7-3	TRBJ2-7	TGTGCCAGCAGCTTAACGGGCAGGGCGGGGGAGCAGTACTTC	CASSLTGRAGEQYF
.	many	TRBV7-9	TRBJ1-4	TGTGCCAGCAGCTTTACAGGGATAGGAACTAATGAAAAACTGTTTTTT	CASSFTGIGTNEKLFF
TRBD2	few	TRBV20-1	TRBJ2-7	TGCAAGGCTAGCGGAGCCTACGAGCAGTACTTC	CKASGAYEQYF
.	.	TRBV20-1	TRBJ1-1	TGCAGTGCTAGCCCAGGGGTCGGGACTGAAGCTTTCTTT	CSASPGVGTEAFF
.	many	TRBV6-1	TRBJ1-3	TGTGCCAGCAGCTCCCCTGGGTCTGGAAACACCATATATTTT	CASSSPGSGNTIYF
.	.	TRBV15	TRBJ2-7	TGTGCCACCAGCAGGGAAAGGGGCTACGAGCAGTACTTC	CATSRERGYEQYF
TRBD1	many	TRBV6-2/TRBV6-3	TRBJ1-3	TGTGCCAGCAGCTGGACAGGCTCTGGAAACACCATATATTTT	CASSWTGSGNTIYF
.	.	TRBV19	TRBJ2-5	TGTGCCAGTAGTTCGACACGCCAAGAGACCCAGTACTTC	CASSSTRQETQYF
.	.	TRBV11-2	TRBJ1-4	TGTGCCAGCAGGCCTCGACTGGGAAGGACAACTAATGAAAAACTGTTTTTT	CASRPRLGRTTNEKLFF
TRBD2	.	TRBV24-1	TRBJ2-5	TGTGCCACCGATAAGGCTAGCGGGGAAGAGACCCAGTACTTC	CATDKASGEETQYF
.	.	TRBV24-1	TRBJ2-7	TGTGCCACCAGTGATTTGGCAGGGGACGAGCAGTACTTC	CATSDLAGDEQYF
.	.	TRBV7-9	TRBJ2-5	TGTGCCAGCAGCTACGGGACTAACAGGGTTTGGCAGTACTTC	CASSYGTNRVWQYF
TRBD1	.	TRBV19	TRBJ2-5	TGTGCCAGCAGCCGGACAGGGCCCTACCAAGAGACCCAGTACTTC	CASSRTGPYQETQYF
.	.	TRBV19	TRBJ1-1	TGTGCCAGTAGTCCGGGTGACGGGATAGCTTTCTTT	CASSPGDGIAFF